This T cell receptor beta chain came from a study of response to subunit inactivated influenza vaccine (dated by TCRdb to between 2017 and 2018). With respect to the entire study: Deep quantitative profiling of the T cell receptor repertoire was used in the study to follow responses to a trivalent subunit inactivated influenza vaccine.

The germline V gene (reference sequence) gives CDR1 as GTSNPN and CDR2 as SVGIG. The CDR3 measures 13 amino acids from cysteine to phenylalanine. This entry keeps only the CDR3 DNA: 39 bases, framed from base 1. The trim is 4 bases for V and 7 bases for J, with a gap of 11 bases between the germline ends. Broader findings and caveats from the paper: According to the authors, only a limited number of new T cells may be recruited by each seasonal influenza vaccination.

On this clonotype: Its antigen is still unknown. No clone much larger than this one lies a single base away; base qualities are absent.

The library was made by RT-PCR. Sequenced on an Illumina HiSeq 2500. TCRdb trimmed the raw reads at Q25, called clones with MiXCR and kept productive beta chains. When rows share a CDR3 protein, they turn into one entry using the most common DNA and genes. The sample table holds 290,000 or so distinct CDR3 sequences, of which approximately 23% were seen once. The ten largest clonotypes hold about a tenth of the sample. The rearrangement joined TRBV30 to TRBJ1-6; no D segment can be confidently identified. This specimen was PBMCs from blood, taken approximately 20 months after vaccination. This sequence was found in a man aged 50 to 69 who received an inactivated influenza vaccine. Donor details come from another sample of the same person, matched by shared clones. The CDR3 region has the sequence CAWNVQGNSPLHF. The nucleotide sequence is given as TGTGCCTGGAATGTCCAAGGGAATTCACCCCTCCACTTT.